This TCR beta chain was captured in a study of shared clonotypes between healthy human individuals. Study-level points and caveats: Lower generation probabilities were found for non-shared clonotypes than for those shared by all four donors.

After removal of 3 bases from V and 10 bases from J, the junction contained 4 bases not matched to a gene. Germline V CDR1 and CDR2: SGDLS, YYNGEE. CDR3 size: 12 residues. Naive CD8 cells, CD45RO-negative and positively selected for CCR7, excluded terminally differentiated effector memory CD45RA+ cells. The table came from immunoSEQ multiplex PCR; TCRdb's copy has only in-frame clones and leaves some out. This table holds millions of clones, about 95% found once. On this clone: Its target is unknown.

Sequenced sample: naive CD8+ T cells sorted from blood. This clonotype was sampled from a man aged 18 to 30 in good health. V and J are TRBV9 and TRBJ1-1, with 9 bases aligning to TRBD1. The CDR3 is CASSAQGAAAFF. DNA for the CDR3: TGTGCCAGCAGCGCACAGGGGGCTGCAGCTTTCTTT. Combining the CDR3 with reference TRBV9 and TRBJ1-1 gives the whole variable domain DSGVTQTPKHLITATGQRVTLRCSPRSGDLSVYWYQQSLDQGLQFLIQYYNGEERAKGNILERFSAQQFPDLHSELNLSSLELGDSALYFCASSAQGAAAFFGQGTRLTVV.